This is a list of T cell receptor beta chains from one sample in a study of neoadjuvant anti-PD-1 for oral cavity cancer. The repertoire was sequenced with immunoSEQ multiplex PCR; TCRdb's copy has only in-frame clones and lacks some. The profile shows roughly 25,000 clones, around a quarter of them singletons. Source: tumor tissue, taken after nivolumab (anti-PD-1) treatment. The receptors originated from a person aged 35 to 85 with oral cavity squamous cell carcinoma. Both conserved end residues are part of each CDR3. Fields, in order: D gene, V gene, J gene, clone size, CDR3 DNA, CDR3 protein. D genes are given only for firm matches. A clone size is listed for some rows: how often the clone was seen (once, few, many), or a class if it is expanded.

d_gene: -
v_gene: TRBV19
j_gene: TRBJ1-1
abundance: few
CDR3nt: TGTGCCAGTAGCGATACAGGGCGCGACACTGAAGCTTTCTTT
CDR3aa: CASSDTGRDTEAFF

d_gene: -
v_gene: TRBV30
j_gene: TRBJ1-1
abundance: many
CDR3nt: TGTGCCTGGAGTGTACTAGGTGGGGGGACTGAAGCTTTCTTT
CDR3aa: CAWSVLGGGTEAFF

d_gene: -
v_gene: TRBV7-9
j_gene: TRBJ1-2
abundance: -
CDR3nt: TGTGCCAGCAGCAAGGCCGGGGGTGAGGGTAACTATGGCTACACCTTC
CDR3aa: CASSKAGGEGNYGYTF

d_gene: -
v_gene: TRBV5-1
j_gene: TRBJ1-1
abundance: many
CDR3nt: TGCGCCAGCAGCCTCCAAGGGATGACTGAAGCTTTCTTT
CDR3aa: CASSLQGMTEAFF

d_gene: TRBD2
v_gene: TRBV4-2
j_gene: TRBJ2-7
abundance: few
CDR3nt: TGTGCCAGCAGCCAAGCGGCGGGAGGAGCGGACGAGCAGTACTTC
CDR3aa: CASSQAAGGADEQYF

d_gene: -
v_gene: TRBV7-6
j_gene: TRBJ1-5
abundance: -
CDR3nt: TGTGCCAGCAGCCTGAACAGGGTCACGCCCCAGCATTTT
CDR3aa: CASSLNRVTPQHF

d_gene: -
v_gene: TRBV10-3
j_gene: TRBJ2-5
abundance: -
CDR3nt: TGTGCCATCAGTGAGTCGTTAGCGGTGGGGCAAGAGACCCAGTACTTC
CDR3aa: CAISESLAVGQETQYF

d_gene: TRBD1
v_gene: TRBV6-5
j_gene: TRBJ1-5
abundance: few
CDR3nt: TGTGCCAGCATTCTGGACAGGGATAGGAATCAGCCCCAGCATTTT
CDR3aa: CASILDRDRNQPQHF

d_gene: -
v_gene: TRBV6-5
j_gene: TRBJ2-5
abundance: -
CDR3nt: TGTGCCAGCAGTTTTAGGGAATCAGAGACCCAGTACTTC
CDR3aa: CASSFRESETQYF

d_gene: TRBD1
v_gene: TRBV29-1
j_gene: TRBJ2-2
abundance: -
CDR3nt: TGCAGCGCACGACAGGGGCGGTACACCGGGGAGCTGTTTTTT
CDR3aa: CSARQGRYTGELFF

d_gene: TRBD2
v_gene: TRBV5-1
j_gene: TRBJ2-5
abundance: -
CDR3nt: TGCGCCAGCAGCTCAATGGGACTAGCGGGAGAAGAGACCCAGTACTTC
CDR3aa: CASSSMGLAGEETQYF

d_gene: -
v_gene: TRBV11-2
j_gene: TRBJ1-1
abundance: few
CDR3nt: TGTGCCAGCAGCCAGGGGATGAACACTGAAGCTTTCTTT
CDR3aa: CASSQGMNTEAFF

d_gene: -
v_gene: TRBV25-1
j_gene: TRBJ1-2
abundance: -
CDR3nt: TGTGCCAGCAGTGGGCAGGGCTATGGCTACACCTTC
CDR3aa: CASSGQGYGYTF

d_gene: -
v_gene: TRBV4-2
j_gene: TRBJ2-2
abundance: medium-sized
CDR3nt: TGTGCCAGCAGCCAAGTAATGAACACCGGGGAGCTGTTTTTT
CDR3aa: CASSQVMNTGELFF

d_gene: -
v_gene: TRBV6-1
j_gene: TRBJ2-7
abundance: medium-sized
CDR3nt: TGTGCCAGCAGTACCTGGACAGACTTGGCCCTTTTGTTC
CDR3aa: CASSTWTDLALLF

d_gene: TRBD1
v_gene: TRBV30
j_gene: TRBJ2-7
abundance: -
CDR3nt: TGTGCCTGCGAGACAGGGGATCCCTACGAGCAGTACTTC
CDR3aa: CACETGDPYEQYF

d_gene: TRBD2
v_gene: TRBV5-1
j_gene: TRBJ2-7
abundance: few
CDR3nt: TGCGCCAGCAGCTTGGGACTAGCGGGCATCTACGGTTACGAGCAGTACTTC
CDR3aa: CASSLGLAGIYGYEQYF

d_gene: -
v_gene: TRBV9
j_gene: TRBJ1-2
abundance: few
CDR3nt: TGTGCCAGCAGCGTAGGTCAGGGTCCATCTCGCTACACCTTC
CDR3aa: CASSVGQGPSRYTF

d_gene: TRBD2
v_gene: TRBV7-2
j_gene: TRBJ2-5
abundance: many
CDR3nt: TGTGCCAGCAGCCACCGACTAGCGGGCTTACATCAAGAGACCCAGTACTTC
CDR3aa: CASSHRLAGLHQETQYF

d_gene: -
v_gene: TRBV28
j_gene: TRBJ1-1
abundance: -
CDR3nt: TGTGCCAGCAGTTTATTCAGGGCAGTTACGAACACTGAAGCTTTCTTT
CDR3aa: CASSLFRAVTNTEAFF

d_gene: TRBD1
v_gene: TRBV9
j_gene: TRBJ2-5
abundance: -
CDR3nt: TGTGCCAGCAGCGGACAGGGGGGATTAGAGACCCAGTACTTC
CDR3aa: CASSGQGGLETQYF

d_gene: -
v_gene: TRBV7-3
j_gene: TRBJ2-3
abundance: few
CDR3nt: TGTGCCAGCAGCATCCCGGGGCGCGCAGATACGCAGTATTTT
CDR3aa: CASSIPGRADTQYF

d_gene: -
v_gene: TRBV19
j_gene: TRBJ2-7
abundance: -
CDR3nt: TGTGCCAGTAGTATAGCCCCGGTCTACGAGCAGTACTTC
CDR3aa: CASSIAPVYEQYF

d_gene: -
v_gene: TRBV19
j_gene: TRBJ2-7
abundance: -
CDR3nt: TGTGCCAGTAGCGGAGGAGGCTACGAGCAGTACTTC
CDR3aa: CASSGGGYEQYF

d_gene: -
v_gene: TRBV28
j_gene: TRBJ1-5
abundance: -
CDR3nt: TGTGCCAGCAGTTCCGTCCAGGATTTGGGCAATCAGCCCCAGCATTTT
CDR3aa: CASSSVQDLGNQPQHF

d_gene: -
v_gene: TRBV4-2
j_gene: TRBJ1-6
abundance: -
CDR3nt: TGTGCCAGCAGCCCCGGGAGGGCCAATTCACCCCTCCACTTT
CDR3aa: CASSPGRANSPLHF

d_gene: -
v_gene: TRBV5-1
j_gene: TRBJ1-4
abundance: -
CDR3nt: TGCGCCAGCAGCGTCGACCAGTCTAGGAGTGAAAAACTGTTTTTT
CDR3aa: CASSVDQSRSEKLFF

d_gene: -
v_gene: TRBV28
j_gene: TRBJ2-1
abundance: -
CDR3nt: TGTGCCAGCAGGTCACTACCAAATTCCTACAATGAGCAGTTCTTC
CDR3aa: CASRSLPNSYNEQFF

d_gene: TRBD1
v_gene: TRBV9
j_gene: TRBJ2-7
abundance: many
CDR3nt: TGTGCCAGCAGCGTAGAAGGGACAGGGAACTACGAGCAGTACTTC
CDR3aa: CASSVEGTGNYEQYF

d_gene: TRBD2
v_gene: TRBV5-1
j_gene: TRBJ2-1
abundance: -
CDR3nt: TGCGCCAGCAGGCAAGCGGGGGGTCACAATGAGCAGTTCTTC
CDR3aa: CASRQAGGHNEQFF

d_gene: -
v_gene: TRBV7-3
j_gene: TRBJ1-3
abundance: -
CDR3nt: TGTGCCAGCAGCTTATTAAGGGGCCACCGTGGAAACACCATATATTTT
CDR3aa: CASSLLRGHRGNTIYF

d_gene: -
v_gene: TRBV7-8
j_gene: TRBJ1-2
abundance: once
CDR3nt: TGTGCCAGCAGCCCCCAGGAATTAGCCTATGGCTACACCTTC
CDR3aa: CASSPQELAYGYTF

d_gene: -
v_gene: TRBV7-2
j_gene: TRBJ2-7
abundance: medium-sized
CDR3nt: TGTGCCAGCAGCTTAGTACCATCATCCTACGAGCAGTACTTC
CDR3aa: CASSLVPSSYEQYF

d_gene: TRBD2
v_gene: TRBV9
j_gene: TRBJ2-6
abundance: -
CDR3nt: TGTGCCAGCAGCGTAGGGCTAGCGGGAGAAGGCTCTGGGGCCAACGTCCTGACTTTC
CDR3aa: CASSVGLAGEGSGANVLTF

d_gene: -
v_gene: TRBV7-6
j_gene: TRBJ2-2
abundance: -
CDR3nt: TGTGCCAGCAGCTTAGTCGGCGGGGAGCTGTTTTTT
CDR3aa: CASSLVGGELFF

d_gene: -
v_gene: TRBV29-1
j_gene: TRBJ1-2
abundance: few
CDR3nt: TGCAGCGTTGAGCTCGCCTTTGGCTACACCTTC
CDR3aa: CSVELAFGYTF

d_gene: -
v_gene: TRBV15
j_gene: TRBJ1-4
abundance: few
CDR3nt: TGTGCCACCAGCAGATCACAGGGATCTGGCGAAAAACTGTTTTTT
CDR3aa: CATSRSQGSGEKLFF

d_gene: -
v_gene: TRBV29-1
j_gene: TRBJ2-7
abundance: -
CDR3nt: TGCAGCGTGCGGGTCTTTAACGAGCAGTACTTC
CDR3aa: CSVRVFNEQYF

d_gene: -
v_gene: TRBV2
j_gene: TRBJ1-1
abundance: many
CDR3nt: TGTGCCAGCAACGCAGTTCTGGCCACTGAAGCTTTCTTT
CDR3aa: CASNAVLATEAFF

d_gene: TRBD1
v_gene: TRBV18
j_gene: TRBJ2-7
abundance: few
CDR3nt: TGTGCCAGCTCACCAGCCGCTTTTAGGGGACAGGGCTACGAGCAGTACTTC
CDR3aa: CASSPAAFRGQGYEQYF